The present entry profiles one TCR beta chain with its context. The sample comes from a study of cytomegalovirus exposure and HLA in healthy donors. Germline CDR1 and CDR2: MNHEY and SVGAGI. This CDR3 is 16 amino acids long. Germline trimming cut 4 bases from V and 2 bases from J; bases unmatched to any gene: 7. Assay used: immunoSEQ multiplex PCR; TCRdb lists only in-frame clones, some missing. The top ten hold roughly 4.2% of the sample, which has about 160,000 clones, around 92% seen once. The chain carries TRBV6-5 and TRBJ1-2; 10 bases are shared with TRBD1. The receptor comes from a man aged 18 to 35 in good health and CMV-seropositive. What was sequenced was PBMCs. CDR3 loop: CASSSNPGQGNYGYTF. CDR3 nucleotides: TGTGCCAGCAGTTCTAACCCGGGACAGGGGAACTATGGCTACACCTTC.